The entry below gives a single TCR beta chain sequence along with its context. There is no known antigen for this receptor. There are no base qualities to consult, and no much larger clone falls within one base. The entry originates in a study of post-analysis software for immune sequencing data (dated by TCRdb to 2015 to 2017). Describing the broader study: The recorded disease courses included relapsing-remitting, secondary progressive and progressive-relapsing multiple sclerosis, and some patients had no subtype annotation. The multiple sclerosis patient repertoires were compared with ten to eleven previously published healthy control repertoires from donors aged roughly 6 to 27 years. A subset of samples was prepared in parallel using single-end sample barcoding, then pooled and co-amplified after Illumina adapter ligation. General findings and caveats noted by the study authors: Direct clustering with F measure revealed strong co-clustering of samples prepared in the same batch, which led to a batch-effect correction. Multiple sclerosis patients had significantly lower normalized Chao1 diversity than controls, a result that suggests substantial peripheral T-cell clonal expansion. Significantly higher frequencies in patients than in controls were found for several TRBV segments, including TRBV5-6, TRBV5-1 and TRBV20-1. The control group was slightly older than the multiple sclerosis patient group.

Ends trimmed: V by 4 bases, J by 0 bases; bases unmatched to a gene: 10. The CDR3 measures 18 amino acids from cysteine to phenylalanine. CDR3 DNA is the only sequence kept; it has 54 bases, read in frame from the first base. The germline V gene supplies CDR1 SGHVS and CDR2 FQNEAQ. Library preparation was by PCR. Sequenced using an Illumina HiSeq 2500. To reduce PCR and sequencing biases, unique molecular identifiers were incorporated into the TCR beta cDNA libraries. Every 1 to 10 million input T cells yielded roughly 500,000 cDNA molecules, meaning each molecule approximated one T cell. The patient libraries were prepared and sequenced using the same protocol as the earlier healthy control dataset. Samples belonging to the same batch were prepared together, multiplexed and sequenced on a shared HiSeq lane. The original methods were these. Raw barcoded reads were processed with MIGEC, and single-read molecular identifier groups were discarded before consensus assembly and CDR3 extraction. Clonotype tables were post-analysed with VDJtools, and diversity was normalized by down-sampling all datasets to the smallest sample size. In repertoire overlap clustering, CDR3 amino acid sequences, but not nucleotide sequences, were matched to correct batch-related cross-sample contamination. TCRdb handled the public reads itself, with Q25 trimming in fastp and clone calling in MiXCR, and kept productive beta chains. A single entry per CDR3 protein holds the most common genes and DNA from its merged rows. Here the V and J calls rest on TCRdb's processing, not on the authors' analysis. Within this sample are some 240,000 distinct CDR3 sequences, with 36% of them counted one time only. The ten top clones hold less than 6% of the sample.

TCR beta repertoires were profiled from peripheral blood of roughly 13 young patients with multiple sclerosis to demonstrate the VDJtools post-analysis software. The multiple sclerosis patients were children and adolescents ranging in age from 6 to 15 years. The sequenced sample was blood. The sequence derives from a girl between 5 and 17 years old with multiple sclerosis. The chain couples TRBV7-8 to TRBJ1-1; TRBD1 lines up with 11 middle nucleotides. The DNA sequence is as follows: TGTGCCAGCAGCTCCCGACCCGGGACAGGGGGTTTGAACACTGAAGCTTTCTTT. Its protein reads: CASSSRPGTGGLNTEAFF. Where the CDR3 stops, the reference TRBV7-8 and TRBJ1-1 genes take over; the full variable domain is GAGVSQSPRYKVAKRGQDVALRCDPISGHVSLFWYQQALGQGPEFLTYFQNEAQLDKSGLPSDRFFAERPEGSVSTLKIQRTQQEDSAVYLCASSSRPGTGGLNTEAFFGQGTRLTVV.